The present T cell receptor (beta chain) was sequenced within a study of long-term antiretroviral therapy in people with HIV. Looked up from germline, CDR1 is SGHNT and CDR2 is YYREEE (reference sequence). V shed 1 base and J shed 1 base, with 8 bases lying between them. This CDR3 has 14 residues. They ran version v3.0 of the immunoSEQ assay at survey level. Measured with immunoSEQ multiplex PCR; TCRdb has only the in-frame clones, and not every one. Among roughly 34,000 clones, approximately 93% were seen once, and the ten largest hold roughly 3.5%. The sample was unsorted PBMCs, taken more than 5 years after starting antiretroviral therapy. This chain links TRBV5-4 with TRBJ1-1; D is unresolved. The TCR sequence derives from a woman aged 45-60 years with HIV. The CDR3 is CASSLFLGNTEAFF. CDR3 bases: TGTGCCAGCAGCTTGTTTTTAGGGAACACTGAAGCTTTCTTT.